Listed below are T cell receptor beta chains from one sample, sequenced in a study of blood T cells in healthy people across ages. TCRdb re-called the 5' RACE reads with MiXCR, one entry per CDR3 protein. The sample holds roughly 1.7 million distinct CDR3 sequences; roughly 32% are singletons and the top ten take around 11%. The sequenced material came from blood. These TCRs come from a woman aged 30 to 39 in good health. Each CDR3 is given with its conserved first and last residue. The D gene is left open where the match is weak. Size is stated for part of the rows, as once, few or many counts, or as a class when the clone is expanded.

D,size,V,J,DNA,CDR3
.,.,TRBV12-3/TRBV12-4,TRBJ1-2,TGTGCCAGCAGTTTTGTGGCGGGCAGAGAATATGGCTACACCTTC,CASSFVAGREYGYTF
TRBD1,once,TRBV2,TRBJ1-3,TGTGCCAGCAGTGACCTGACAGGGGGCTGGTCTGGAAACACCATATATTTT,CASSDLTGGWSGNTIYF
TRBD1,.,TRBV5-1,TRBJ2-7,TGCGCCAGCAGCTCCGGGACAGAGAAAGTCTACGAGCAGTACTTC,CASSSGTEKVYEQYF
.,many,TRBV3-1,TRBJ2-5,TGTGCCAGCAGCCGGCCCCGGACAGCCGGGGAGACCCAGTACTTC,CASSRPRTAGETQYF
.,many,TRBV2,TRBJ2-7,TGTGCCAGCAGACCCGACAGGAATTCCTACGAGCAGTACTTC,CASRPDRNSYEQYF
TRBD2,many,TRBV20-1,TRBJ2-7,TGCAGTGCTAGCTTGAGGCGTGGCGGGAGGGCCTCGGGTAACGAGCAGTACTTC,CSASLRRGGRASGNEQYF
.,few,TRBV20-1,TRBJ1-1,TGCAGTGCTAGAACAGAAAACACTGAAGCTTTCTTT,CSARTENTEAFF
.,few,TRBV5-6,TRBJ1-5,TGTGCCAGCAGCTCACAGCGGAATCAGCCCCAGCATTTT,CASSSQRNQPQHF
.,many,TRBV5-1,TRBJ2-5,TGCGCCAGCAGCTTGGTAGAAGAGACCCAGTACTTC,CASSLVEETQYF
.,few,TRBV7-6,TRBJ2-3,TGTGCCAGCAGCTCGGACCTATCGGGAGACACAGATACGCAGTATTTT,CASSSDLSGDTDTQYF
.,.,TRBV5-1,TRBJ1-1,TGCGCCAGCAGCCGGGACACAAGCACTGAAGCTTTCTTT,CASSRDTSTEAFF
TRBD1,.,TRBV24-1,TRBJ2-1,TGTGCCACCAGTGATTCGACGACAGGGCGCTACAATGAGCAGTTCTTC,CATSDSTTGRYNEQFF
TRBD1,.,TRBV6-5,TRBJ2-7,TGTGCCAGCAGTAACGACAGGGGAAGCTACGAGCAGTACTTC,CASSNDRGSYEQYF
.,.,TRBV5-1,TRBJ1-2,TGCGCCAGCAGCTTAGATTTTCGGCCCGGCACCTATGGCTACACCTTC,CASSLDFRPGTYGYTF
.,once,TRBV11-2,TRBJ1-4,TGTGCCAGCAGCTTAGAGGGCACCCTAGGTGGTGAAAAACTGTTTTTT,CASSLEGTLGGEKLFF
TRBD1,.,TRBV6-2/TRBV6-3,TRBJ1-2,TGTGCCAGCAGCGACAGGGTATTTGGCTACACCTTC,CASSDRVFGYTF
.,.,TRBV20-1,TRBJ2-2,TGCAGTGCTAGAGTTATGGCAGCCCCCGGGGAGCTGTTTTTT,CSARVMAAPGELFF
.,.,TRBV20-1,TRBJ2-1,TGCAGTGCTAGACAGCGGGCTTACAATGAGCAGTTCTTC,CSARQRAYNEQFF
.,.,TRBV20-1,TRBJ2-3,TGCAGTGCTTACGATTGGGCCGGGGCAGCCACAGATACGCAGTATTTT,CSAYDWAGAATDTQYF
.,.,TRBV15,TRBJ2-2,TGTGCCACCAGCGGCGGATGGAACACCGGGGAGCTGTTTTTT,CATSGGWNTGELFF
TRBD2,.,TRBV7-8,TRBJ2-1,TGTGCCAGCAGCTTAGGTACAGCGGGAGGGCACAATGAGCAGTTCTTC,CASSLGTAGGHNEQFF
TRBD2,.,TRBV4-1,TRBJ2-1,TGCGCCAGCAGCCCCGGGACTAGCGGGGGGTATGAGCAGTTCTTC,CASSPGTSGGYEQFF
TRBD2,.,TRBV5-4,TRBJ2-1,TGTGCCAGCAGCTTGGGCGGGGCGGGGGGGCGATATGAGCAGTTCTTC,CASSLGGAGGRYEQFF
.,few,TRBV10-3,TRBJ1-5,TGTGCCATCAGTGAGTCGGATCAGCCCCAGCATTTT,CAISESDQPQHF
.,.,TRBV27,TRBJ1-4,TGTGCCAGCAGTCTCTCGGGTTTGGGAGCAACTAATGAAAAACTGTTTTTT,CASSLSGLGATNEKLFF
.,.,TRBV7-9,TRBJ1-4,TGTGCCAGCAGCTTAACAGGGCTCGCTAATGAAAAACTGTTTTTT,CASSLTGLANEKLFF
.,few,TRBV15,TRBJ1-4,TGTGCCACCAGAGGGAGTGCAACTAATGAAAAACTGTTTTTT,CATRGSATNEKLFF
.,.,TRBV6-6,TRBJ1-5,TGTGCCAGCAGTTACGATGGGGGACGCAATCAGCCCCAGCATTTT,CASSYDGGRNQPQHF
.,.,TRBV5-1,TRBJ2-2,TGCGCCAGCAGCTTGGTCAAGGCCGGGGAGCTGTTTTTT,CASSLVKAGELFF
.,.,TRBV20-1,TRBJ2-3,TGCAGTGCTAGTCCCGCCCGCACAGATACGCAGTATTTT,CSASPARTDTQYF
.,.,TRBV28,TRBJ2-3,TGTGCCAGCAGTTTTTATGGCCTGAGCACAGATACGCAGTATTTT,CASSFYGLSTDTQYF
.,.,TRBV6-4,TRBJ2-1,TGCGCCAGGGGAGGCCGCCTAGCCCCCCCTTACAATGAGCAGTTCTTC,CARGGRLAPPYNEQFF
TRBD2,few,TRBV20-1,TRBJ2-3,TGCAGTGCTTACCCGGGCGCGGGAGGGCCGACAGATACGCAGTATTTT,CSAYPGAGGPTDTQYF
TRBD1,.,TRBV20-1,TRBJ2-1,TGCAGTGCTGCAAGACAGGGCGGCTCCTACAATGAGCAGTTCTTC,CSAARQGGSYNEQFF
.,few,TRBV25-1,TRBJ2-5,TGTGCCAGCAGTGTTCTGGGCGCGGCGCCCCAAGAGACCCAGTACTTC,CASSVLGAAPQETQYF